These T cell receptor beta chains were read from a single sample in a study of TIL therapy for anti-PD-1-resistant metastatic lung cancer. The data were produced by immunoSEQ multiplex PCR, yet TCRdb's version contains in-frame clones alone and is incomplete. The sample lists about 60,000 clones, about nine tenths occurring once. Sample: blood, taken at baseline. Receptors originate from a person aged 25 to 85 with non-small cell lung cancer. Each CDR3 is given with its conserved first and last residue. The order of the fields is V gene, clone size, J gene, D gene, CDR3 DNA, CDR3 protein. The D gene is left open where the match is weak. The size of a clone is reported for some rows only, either as once, few or many, or as a class for expanded clones.

V: TRBV27; size: NA; J: TRBJ2-3; D: TRBD2; DNA: TGTGCCAGCAGTCCCTTAGCGGGGGTGGGGGATACGCAGTATTTT; CDR3: CASSPLAGVGDTQYF
V: TRBV9; size: NA; J: TRBJ2-1; D: TRBD2; DNA: TGTGCCAGCGGATCAAGGAGCGGGGTGTCCAATGAGCAGTTCTTC; CDR3: CASGSRSGVSNEQFF
V: TRBV9; size: NA; J: TRBJ2-1; D: NA; DNA: TGTGCCAGCAGCCCGCGGGTGAGCGGCGAGCAGTTCTTC; CDR3: CASSPRVSGEQFF
V: TRBV6-4; size: NA; J: TRBJ2-1; D: NA; DNA: TGTGCCAGCAGTGCACTGGCCGGGAATGAGCAGTTCTTC; CDR3: CASSALAGNEQFF
V: TRBV7-8; size: NA; J: TRBJ2-2; D: TRBD2; DNA: TGTGCCAGCAGCTACTCCGGGACTAGCAACACCGGGGAGCTGTTTTTT; CDR3: CASSYSGTSNTGELFF
V: TRBV4-2; size: NA; J: TRBJ1-2; D: NA; DNA: TGTGCCAGCAGCCAAGACAGGTCCTCTGGTGGCTACACCTTC; CDR3: CASSQDRSSGGYTF
V: TRBV3-1/TRBV3-2; size: NA; J: TRBJ1-1; D: NA; DNA: TGTGCCAGCAGCCAATACACTGAAGCTTTCTTT; CDR3: CASSQYTEAFF
V: TRBV30; size: once; J: TRBJ2-6; D: TRBD1; DNA: TGTGCCTGGGGCAGGGGGCTGTCTGGGGCCAACGTCCTGACTTTC; CDR3: CAWGRGLSGANVLTF
V: TRBV4-1; size: NA; J: TRBJ2-3; D: TRBD2; DNA: TGCGCCAGCAGCCAAGAGTCCGGGACTAGCAGGCCTAGCACAGATACGCAGTATTTT; CDR3: CASSQESGTSRPSTDTQYF
V: TRBV7-6; size: NA; J: TRBJ2-3; D: TRBD2; DNA: TGTGCCAGCAGCTTAGCCCCTCCGGGACTAGCGGGGACAGATACGCAGTATTTT; CDR3: CASSLAPPGLAGTDTQYF
V: TRBV6-1; size: NA; J: TRBJ1-6; D: NA; DNA: TGTGCCAGCAGTGAAGTCAGAAATTCACCCCTCCACTTT; CDR3: CASSEVRNSPLHF
V: TRBV19; size: NA; J: TRBJ1-2; D: NA; DNA: TGTGCCAGTAGTATAGGAGGGGGTGGCTATGGCTACACCTTC; CDR3: CASSIGGGGYGYTF
V: TRBV19; size: NA; J: TRBJ2-5; D: NA; DNA: TGTGCCAGTAGTATAACCAGGGAAGAGACCCAGTACTTC; CDR3: CASSITREETQYF
V: TRBV4-2; size: NA; J: TRBJ2-1; D: NA; DNA: TGTGCCAGCAGCCAAGAATCAGGGGCTGAGCAGTTCTTC; CDR3: CASSQESGAEQFF
V: TRBV5-1; size: NA; J: TRBJ1-3; D: NA; DNA: TGCGCCAGCAGCTTGGCGGCATCTGGAAACACCATATATTTT; CDR3: CASSLAASGNTIYF
V: TRBV5-6; size: NA; J: TRBJ2-7; D: NA; DNA: TGTGCCAGCAGCCAAGACTACGAGCAGTACTTC; CDR3: CASSQDYEQYF
V: TRBV4-1; size: few; J: TRBJ1-2; D: NA; DNA: TGCGCCAGCAGCCAAGAAGGGCTGCCCTCGGGCTACACCTTC; CDR3: CASSQEGLPSGYTF
V: TRBV18; size: NA; J: TRBJ2-7; D: TRBD1; DNA: TGTGCCAGCTCTCGAGGGACAGGTTACTACGAGCAGTACTTC; CDR3: CASSRGTGYYEQYF
V: TRBV5-8; size: NA; J: TRBJ2-1; D: TRBD1; DNA: TGTGCCAGCAGTCCGCTGACAGGGTCTTTCAATGAGCAGTTCTTC; CDR3: CASSPLTGSFNEQFF
V: TRBV3-1/TRBV3-2; size: NA; J: TRBJ2-7; D: NA; DNA: TGTGCCAGCAGCCAGCCCTCCCACGGGCAGCAGTACTTC; CDR3: CASSQPSHGQQYF
V: TRBV10-3; size: once; J: TRBJ1-2; D: TRBD1; DNA: TGTGCCATCAGTGAAGGACAGGGGGATGGCTACACCTTC; CDR3: CAISEGQGDGYTF
V: TRBV5-5; size: NA; J: TRBJ2-7; D: TRBD2; DNA: TGTGCCAGCCGTCCGGGGAGGGGACCAGGCGCGTACGAGCAGTACTTC; CDR3: CASRPGRGPGAYEQYF
V: TRBV5-6; size: NA; J: TRBJ1-6; D: NA; DNA: TGTGCCAGCAGCTTTTCAGGGTACAATTCACCCCTCCACTTT; CDR3: CASSFSGYNSPLHF
V: TRBV28; size: NA; J: TRBJ2-5; D: NA; DNA: TGTGCCAGCAGTTTAAGGGAGACCCAGTACTTC; CDR3: CASSLRETQYF
V: TRBV5-1; size: NA; J: TRBJ1-1; D: NA; DNA: TGCGCCAGCAGCTTCGGCCTGGAGACTGAAGCTTTCTTT; CDR3: CASSFGLETEAFF
V: TRBV18; size: once; J: TRBJ1-2; D: NA; DNA: TGTGCCAGCTCACCACCGGACCAGGGCCCTCCATCGCTACGTTTC; CDR3: CASSPPDQGPPSLRF
V: TRBV6-5; size: NA; J: TRBJ1-2; D: TRBD1; DNA: TGTGCCAGCAGGGACACAGGGGGCAAGAAGGGCTACACCTTC; CDR3: CASRDTGGKKGYTF
V: TRBV24-1; size: NA; J: TRBJ2-7; D: TRBD1; DNA: TGTGCCACCAGTGACCGGGACAGTAAAGAGCAGTACTTC; CDR3: CATSDRDSKEQYF
V: TRBV9; size: NA; J: TRBJ2-5; D: TRBD1; DNA: TGTGCCAGCAGCCAAGGGACAGGGAGTAAAGAGACCCAGTACTTC; CDR3: CASSQGTGSKETQYF
V: TRBV19; size: NA; J: TRBJ2-7; D: NA; DNA: TGTGCCAGTAGTATCGGCAGGGTCGGCGAGCAGTACTTC; CDR3: CASSIGRVGEQYF
V: TRBV23-1; size: NA; J: TRBJ1-1; D: TRBD1; DNA: TGCGCCAGCAGTCAGTACAGGGGGCAGTTGGAGATGAACACTGAAGCTTTCTTT; CDR3: CASSQYRGQLEMNTEAFF
V: TRBV7-8; size: NA; J: TRBJ1-6; D: NA; DNA: TGTGCCAGTAGTACACAGGTCTTTGTCAGTTCACCCCTCCACTTT; CDR3: CASSTQVFVSSPLHF
V: TRBV10-3; size: NA; J: TRBJ2-7; D: NA; DNA: TGTGCCATCAGTGAGCCAGGGTACGAGCAGTACTTC; CDR3: CAISEPGYEQYF
V: TRBV11-2; size: NA; J: TRBJ1-1; D: NA; DNA: TGTGCCAGCAGCTCCCTTCGAGATGGGACTGAAGCTTTCTTT; CDR3: CASSSLRDGTEAFF
V: TRBV11-2; size: NA; J: TRBJ2-2; D: NA; DNA: TGTGCCAGCAGCTTACTACAGGGTATAAACACCGGGGAGCTGTTTTTT; CDR3: CASSLLQGINTGELFF
V: TRBV19; size: NA; J: TRBJ2-5; D: NA; DNA: TGTGCCTCAAAGGTAACGGGTAAAGAGACCCAGTACTTC; CDR3: CASKVTGKETQYF
V: TRBV10-2; size: NA; J: TRBJ2-7; D: TRBD2; DNA: TGCGCCAGCAGTCCGGGACTAGCGGGACCCCAGCAGTACTTC; CDR3: CASSPGLAGPQQYF
V: TRBV11-3; size: NA; J: TRBJ2-1; D: NA; DNA: TGTGCCAGCAGCCCCCAGCGGGTATCCTACAATGAGCAGTTCTTC; CDR3: CASSPQRVSYNEQFF
V: TRBV10-2; size: NA; J: TRBJ2-1; D: NA; DNA: TGCGCCAGCAGTCCCTTCGACCGAGCCCCCTACAATGAGCAGTTCTTC; CDR3: CASSPFDRAPYNEQFF
V: TRBV25-1; size: NA; J: TRBJ1-6; D: NA; DNA: TGTGCCAGCAGTGAATACCCCCATTCACCCCTCCACTTT; CDR3: CASSEYPHSPLHF
V: TRBV24-1; size: once; J: TRBJ2-1; D: TRBD2; DNA: TGTGCCACCAGTGATAGCCGGACTAGCGGGGGGGCTTCCTACAATGAGCAGTTCTTC; CDR3: CATSDSRTSGGASYNEQFF
V: TRBV6-5; size: NA; J: TRBJ2-7; D: NA; DNA: TGTGCCAGCAGTTCTGGGGTGGGCGGGGAATACTACGAGCAGTACTTC; CDR3: CASSSGVGGEYYEQYF
V: TRBV6-5; size: NA; J: TRBJ1-1; D: NA; DNA: TGTGCCAGCAGTTATAGTGTCCCTGGCACTGAAGCTTTCTTT; CDR3: CASSYSVPGTEAFF
V: TRBV27; size: NA; J: TRBJ2-1; D: TRBD2; DNA: TGTGCCAGCAGTTCCGGGACTAGCGGGGGAGGGGAGCAGTTCTTC; CDR3: CASSSGTSGGGEQFF
V: TRBV28; size: NA; J: TRBJ1-5; D: NA; DNA: TGTGCCAGCAGAGACAGTGGTTCGGGGCCCCAGCATTTT; CDR3: CASRDSGSGPQHF
V: TRBV10-3; size: NA; J: TRBJ2-7; D: TRBD2; DNA: TGTGCCATCACCTCGGGACTAGCGGGGCCTTACTACGAGCAGTACTTC; CDR3: CAITSGLAGPYYEQYF
V: TRBV27; size: NA; J: TRBJ2-7; D: TRBD1; DNA: TGTGCCAGCACCCCTCGAGGCCCCTGGACAGGGAACTCCTACGAGCAGTACTTC; CDR3: CASTPRGPWTGNSYEQYF
V: TRBV5-6; size: NA; J: TRBJ2-3; D: NA; DNA: TGTGCCAGCAGCTTACTCACAGATACGCAGTATTTT; CDR3: CASSLLTDTQYF
V: TRBV3-1/TRBV3-2; size: once; J: TRBJ2-3; D: TRBD2; DNA: TGTGCCAGCAGCCAAGGTCCCGAGACTAGCGGGGGGGATACGCAGTATTTT; CDR3: CASSQGPETSGGDTQYF
V: TRBV28; size: NA; J: TRBJ1-1; D: NA; DNA: TGTGCCAGCGTTGAGCAGAACACTGAAGCTTTCTTT; CDR3: CASVEQNTEAFF
V: TRBV5-1; size: NA; J: TRBJ1-4; D: NA; DNA: TGCGCCAGCAGCTTATCCAGGGTAACTAATGAAAAACTGTTTTTT; CDR3: CASSLSRVTNEKLFF
V: TRBV5-1; size: NA; J: TRBJ2-3; D: NA; DNA: TGCGCCAGCAGGAGTATCCTTAGCACAGATACGCAGTATTTT; CDR3: CASRSILSTDTQYF
V: TRBV11-2; size: NA; J: TRBJ2-1; D: TRBD2; DNA: TGTGCCAGCAGCTCCACTAGCGGGATCCTAAATGAGCAGTTCTTC; CDR3: CASSSTSGILNEQFF
V: TRBV6-2/TRBV6-3; size: once; J: TRBJ1-5; D: NA; DNA: TGTGCCAGCAGTTACAGGGTCAGACAGCCCCAGCATTTT; CDR3: CASSYRVRQPQHF